A selection of T cell receptor beta chains follows, all from one sample in a study of cytomegalovirus exposure and HLA in healthy donors. Here immunoSEQ multiplex PCR was the method, and the copy in TCRdb shows in-frame clones only, minus some. Of 200,000 to 250,000 clones detected, around 80% appear once; the ten largest clones hold approximately 0.6%. The sequenced sample consisted of PBMCs. These receptors came from a man aged 18-30 years in good health and CMV-seronegative. The CDR3 runs from the conserved cysteine through the conserved F or W. A D gene is named only where the DNA matches it firmly. Rows give clone size only sometimes, using once, few, many, or a class for an expanded clone.

TGCGCCAGCAGTAAAGACGACAGAACCTACGAGCAGTACTTC,CASSKDDRTYEQYF,-,-,TRBV5-1,TRBJ2-7
TGTGCCAGCAGTTTACAATCAGGGGTACACTACGAGCAGTACTTC,CASSLQSGVHYEQYF,-,-,TRBV27,TRBJ2-7
-,CASSRWAVGTNILPGTF,-,-,TRBV5-1,TRBJ1-2
TGTGCCTGGAGTCTGCTAGCGGGGACCCTCCCTGAGCAGTTCTTC,CAWSLLAGTLPEQFF,-,TRBD2,TRBV30,TRBJ2-1
TGCGCCAGCAGCTTAGGGGTGAACACCGGGGAGCTGTTTTTT,CASSLGVNTGELFF,few,-,TRBV5-1,TRBJ2-2
TGTGCCATCAGTCCTAGCGGGAGCGACAATGAGCAGTTCTTC,CAISPSGSDNEQFF,-,TRBD2,TRBV10-3,TRBJ2-1
TGCAGTGCTCGGTCCTACAATGAGCAGTTCTTC,CSARSYNEQFF,once,-,TRBV20-1,TRBJ2-1
TGTGCCATCGGGACAGGGGCGAACACTGAAGCTTTCTTT,CAIGTGANTEAFF,-,TRBD1,TRBV10-3,TRBJ1-1
TGTGCCAGCAGCACGGACAGGTTGAGGGGCTACACCTTC,CASSTDRLRGYTF,-,TRBD1,TRBV7-2,TRBJ1-2
TGCAGCGTTCATACAGGGTCCTACGAGCAGTACTTC,CSVHTGSYEQYF,few,-,TRBV29-1,TRBJ2-7
TGCGCCAGCAGCTTGGCCCAGGGTGGTGATGAGCAGTTCTTC,CASSLAQGGDEQFF,-,-,TRBV5-1,TRBJ2-1
TGTGCCAGCAGTGGAAACAGGGGGGGGAGCTCCTACGAGCAGTACTTC,CASSGNRGGSSYEQYF,once,-,TRBV6-1,TRBJ2-7
TGTGCCAGTAGTATAGGGACACAAGGGATTTATGGCTACACCTTC,CASSIGTQGIYGYTF,-,-,TRBV19,TRBJ1-2
TGCAGTGCTAGCGTCGACACTGAAGCTTTCTTT,CSASVDTEAFF,-,-,TRBV20-1,TRBJ1-1
TGTGCCACCACGCCCCGGGCAGGGAGGGGTGGCTACACCTTC,CATTPRAGRGGYTF,few,-,TRBV7-8,TRBJ1-2
TGTGCCATCAGTGAGGGAACAGGCTACGAGCAGTACTTC,CAISEGTGYEQYF,-,-,TRBV10-3,TRBJ2-7
TGCGCCAGCAGTCCGGGACTAGCCTACAATGAGCAGTTCTTC,CASSPGLAYNEQFF,-,TRBD2,TRBV10-1,TRBJ2-1
TGCAGCGTTGAATGGGGGGAAGGCACTGAAGCTTTCTTT,CSVEWGEGTEAFF,-,-,TRBV29-1,TRBJ1-1
TGCAGCGTTGAAGAGGTCGGGGGAGAGACCCAGTACTTC,CSVEEVGGETQYF,-,-,TRBV29-1,TRBJ2-5
TGTGCCAGCAGTTACACCGCGGGACAGCAGAACACTGAAGCTTTCTTT,CASSYTAGQQNTEAFF,-,TRBD1,TRBV6-5,TRBJ1-1
TGCGCCAGCGGACAGGGGATGAGAGCTGAAGCTTTCTTT,CASGQGMRAEAFF,-,TRBD1,TRBV10-2,TRBJ1-1
TGTGCCAGCAGCCTCCCGGGGGGGACCCAGTACTTC,CASSLPGGTQYF,-,TRBD2,TRBV9,TRBJ2-5
TGCGCCAGCAGCTTGGCGGGACAGATGAACACTGAAGCTTTCTTT,CASSLAGQMNTEAFF,-,TRBD1,TRBV5-1,TRBJ1-1
TGTGCCAGCAGTTTAAGAGGGCGGGACGGGGATGAGCAGTTCTTC,CASSLRGRDGDEQFF,-,-,TRBV27,TRBJ2-1
TGTGCCAGCTCTAATACAGGGGGCAGCTACGAGCAGTACTTC,CASSNTGGSYEQYF,-,TRBD1,TRBV18,TRBJ2-7
TGTGCCAGTTCATCCCGACTAGCGGGAGGGCCTGATGAGCAGTTCTTC,CASSSRLAGGPDEQFF,-,TRBD2,TRBV19,TRBJ2-1
TGTGCCAGCAGCCTACCCTTATTTGACAGACTGCCGGGCCATGGCTACACCTTC,CASSLPLFDRLPGHGYTF,-,-,TRBV21-1,TRBJ1-2
TGTGCCAGCGTGAAGGACTCTCTGGCCTACAATGAGCAGTTCTTC,CASVKDSLAYNEQFF,-,-,TRBV5-4,TRBJ2-1
TGCGCCAGCAGCTTGTTGTCGGGACAGGGCTCCTACGAGCAGTACTTC,CASSLLSGQGSYEQYF,-,TRBD1,TRBV5-1,TRBJ2-7
TGTGCCAGCAGCTATTTAGCGGGAGGGCCCCTCAATGAGCAGTTCTTC,CASSYLAGGPLNEQFF,-,TRBD2,TRBV5-4,TRBJ2-1
TGCGCCAGCAGCTTGTCCGGGAACACCATATATTTT,CASSLSGNTIYF,-,-,TRBV5-1,TRBJ1-3
TGTGCCAGCAGTGGTACTAGCGGGAGCCCAGATACGCAGTATTTT,CASSGTSGSPDTQYF,-,TRBD2,TRBV6-1,TRBJ2-3
TGCGCCAGCAGCTTGGGACTTTGGACTAGCGGGAAAGACAATGAGCAGTTCTTC,CASSLGLWTSGKDNEQFF,-,TRBD2,TRBV5-1,TRBJ2-1
TGCGCCAGATACCTGGACAACCCCCTTTGGGCAAACACCATATATTTT,CARYLDNPLWANTIYF,-,-,TRBV5-1,TRBJ1-3
TGTGCCAGTATGCCCAGGGGGCGGGAGCGGGACACCGGGGAGCTGTTTTTT,CASMPRGRERDTGELFF,-,-,TRBV19,TRBJ2-2
TGTGCCAGCCCTCGTCACAGGGGGCTTCAGAATCAGCCCCAGCATTTT,CASPRHRGLQNQPQHF,-,TRBD1,TRBV11-2,TRBJ1-5
TGCAGCGTTGATAGCGGACTCACAGATACGCAGTATTTT,CSVDSGLTDTQYF,-,-,TRBV29-1,TRBJ2-3
TGTGCCAGCTCACTGGAGGGGAGAAACACCATATATTTT,CASSLEGRNTIYF,-,-,TRBV18,TRBJ1-3
TGTGCCACCAGCAGTTTACAGGTCAATCAGCCCCAGCATTTT,CATSSLQVNQPQHF,-,-,TRBV15,TRBJ1-5
TGTGCCACCAGCACCGGACAGGGCTACGAGCAGTACTTC,CATSTGQGYEQYF,-,TRBD1,TRBV15,TRBJ2-7
TGCGCCAGCAGCGGGGACAGGGGTCCAGGGGACGAGCAGTTCTTC,CASSGDRGPGDEQFF,-,TRBD1,TRBV5-1,TRBJ2-1
TGTGCCAGCAGTTTACCGGACAGTTACAATGAGCAGTTCTTC,CASSLPDSYNEQFF,-,-,TRBV27,TRBJ2-1
TGCAGCGTTAGACTGAACTCTGGAAACACCATATATTTT,CSVRLNSGNTIYF,few,-,TRBV29-1,TRBJ1-3
TGTGCCAGCAGCTCTGGACAGGGATGGACTGAAGCTTTCTTT,CASSSGQGWTEAFF,-,TRBD1,TRBV7-9,TRBJ1-1
TGTGCCAGCAGTTCGCCGGGACAGGAGAACTACGAGCAGTACTTC,CASSSPGQENYEQYF,-,TRBD1,TRBV6-6,TRBJ2-7
TGCGCCAGCAGCTCCACAGGGTTCGGCGACGAGCAGTACTTC,CASSSTGFGDEQYF,-,-,TRBV5-1,TRBJ2-7
TGTGCCAGCTCGCTCACCCCGGGACAGCAAGAGACCCAGTACTTC,CASSLTPGQQETQYF,-,TRBD1,TRBV18,TRBJ2-5
TGCAGTGCTGGGGGGGTGAGCGAGCAGTACTTC,CSAGGVSEQYF,-,TRBD2,TRBV20-1,TRBJ2-7
TGCAGCGTTCGAGCGCAGAACACTGAAGCTTTCTTT,CSVRAQNTEAFF,-,-,TRBV29-1,TRBJ1-1
TGCGCCAGCAGCTCCCTCGGTAGCGCCTACGAGCAGTGGTACTTC,CASSSLGSAYEQWYF,-,-,TRBV5-1,TRBJ2-7
TGTGCCAGCAGCCCCACCGGGACTAGCGGGACCGATACGCAGTATTTT,CASSPTGTSGTDTQYF,-,TRBD2,TRBV13,TRBJ2-3
TGTGCCAGCAGCCCGGGACTAGCGGGGTCGGGGGAGACCCAGTACTTC,CASSPGLAGSGETQYF,-,TRBD2,TRBV11-1,TRBJ2-5
TGTGCCAGCAGCTTGGGACAGGGGGCTGGGGAGCAGTACTTC,CASSLGQGAGEQYF,-,TRBD1,TRBV7-2,TRBJ2-7
TGTGCCAGCAGAAATGGGGGACAGACTTTCGCCTACGAGCAGTACTTC,CASRNGGQTFAYEQYF,-,TRBD1,TRBV6-6,TRBJ2-7
TGTGCCAGCAGTGCCGGGACTAGCGGGAGGGCGGGTCGGGAGACCCAGTACTTC,CASSAGTSGRAGRETQYF,-,TRBD2,TRBV27,TRBJ2-5
TGTGCCAGCAGCGGGAGGGCCGGCTCAGATACGCAGTATTTT,CASSGRAGSDTQYF,-,TRBD2,TRBV2,TRBJ2-3
TGCGCCAGCACTAAACCCGAGGGGGTCGTAGGCACAGATACGCAGTATTTT,CASTKPEGVVGTDTQYF,once,-,TRBV5-1,TRBJ2-3
TGTGCCAGTAGTATAGGGGCCGGGACTAGAGTCCCAGATACGCAGTATTTT,CASSIGAGTRVPDTQYF,-,TRBD2,TRBV19,TRBJ2-3